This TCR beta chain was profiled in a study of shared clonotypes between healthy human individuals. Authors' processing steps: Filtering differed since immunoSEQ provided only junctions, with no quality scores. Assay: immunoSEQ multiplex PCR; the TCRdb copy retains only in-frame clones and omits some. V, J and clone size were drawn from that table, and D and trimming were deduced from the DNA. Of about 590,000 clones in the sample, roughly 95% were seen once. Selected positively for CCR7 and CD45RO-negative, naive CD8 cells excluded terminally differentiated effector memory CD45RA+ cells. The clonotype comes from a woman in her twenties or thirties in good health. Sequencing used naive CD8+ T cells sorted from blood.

The CDR3: CASSLSLGASGHEQYF. CDR3 coding DNA: TGTGCCAGCAGTTTATCGCTTGGGGCCTCTGGGCACGAGCAGTACTTC. The chain carries TRBV27 and TRBJ2-7; tentatively, D is TRBD1 (5 bases). Germline-derived CDR1 and CDR2 are MNHEY and SMNVEV (reference sequence). This CDR3 spans 16 amino acids. V was cut by 0 bases and J by 5 bases, with 17 bases left in between.